These T cell receptor beta chains were read from a single sample in a study of Tregs in tolerant kidney transplant recipients. Assay used: immunoSEQ multiplex PCR; TCRdb lists only in-frame clones, some missing. The repertoire holds approximately 81,000 clones, about 91% seen once, with roughly 1.4% in the top ten. Sample: CD4+ T cells from blood (PBMCs), taken 24 months after the transplant. The receptors stem from a human patient who received a combined kidney and bone marrow transplant. Part of the T cells may come from the graft donor. The CDR3 runs from the conserved cysteine through the conserved F or W. D genes are given only for firm matches. The size field is filled for only some rows; it gives once, few, many or a size class.

TRBV19	NA	NA	TRBJ1-1	TGTGCCAGTAGTATACCTCCGACAGCCAGGAAGCCTGAAGCTTTCTTT	CASSIPPTARKPEAFF
TRBV7-3	TRBD2	NA	TRBJ2-1	TGTGCCAGCAGCCCTAAGACTAGCGGGGGGATCCATGAGCAGTTCTTC	CASSPKTSGGIHEQFF
TRBV7-2	NA	NA	TRBJ1-3	TGTGCCAGCAGCTTAGCGTTGTCAATCTCTGGAAACACCATATATTTT	CASSLALSISGNTIYF
TRBV6-1	NA	once	TRBJ2-7	TGTGCCAGCAGTGAACGAGACTTAGGCCGTGGGGAGCAGTACTTC	CASSERDLGRGEQYF
TRBV7-2	TRBD1	NA	TRBJ2-1	TGTGCCAGCAGCTATATGGGACAGGGAGCAGATGAGCAGTTCTTC	CASSYMGQGADEQFF
TRBV5-1	TRBD2	NA	TRBJ2-7	TGCGCCAGCAGCTTGGCTAGCGGGCTCTACGAGCAGTACTTC	CASSLASGLYEQYF
TRBV10-3	TRBD1	NA	TRBJ2-3	TGTGCCATCAGCGCAACTCAGGGGGCTGGTGGGGATACGCAGTATTTT	CAISATQGAGGDTQYF
TRBV2	NA	few	TRBJ1-6	TGTGCCAGCAATCGGGCCTATAATTCACCCCTCCACTTT	CASNRAYNSPLHF
TRBV29-1	NA	NA	TRBJ2-3	TGCAGCCTCGCCCCCGAAGGCAGCGGCACAGATACGCAGTATTTT	CSLAPEGSGTDTQYF
TRBV6-1	TRBD1	NA	TRBJ2-1	TGTGCCAGCAGTGTTCGGGACAGCTACAATGAGCAGTTCTTC	CASSVRDSYNEQFF
TRBV7-6	TRBD2	NA	TRBJ2-1	TGTGCCAGCAGCTTAAAAGCGGCTAGCGGGAGGAGTGAGAATGAGCAGTTCTTC	CASSLKAASGRSENEQFF
TRBV5-1	NA	once	TRBJ1-3	TGCGCCAGCAGCGAATTGCCACCCAGCTCTGGAAACACCATATATTTT	CASSELPPSSGNTIYF
TRBV5-1	TRBD2	NA	TRBJ2-3	TGCGCCAGCAGCTTGAGGACTAGCGGGAGGGGCACAGATACGCAGTATTTT	CASSLRTSGRGTDTQYF
TRBV7-2	NA	NA	TRBJ2-2	TGTGCCAGCAGCTTACTGGGGGCTAACACCGGGGAGCTGTTTTTT	CASSLLGANTGELFF
TRBV27	TRBD1	NA	TRBJ1-2	TGTGCCAGCAGGCGGACAGGGACGGATGGCTACACCTTC	CASRRTGTDGYTF
TRBV5-4	NA	NA	TRBJ2-2	TGTGCCAGCAGCTTGGTTCCAGAGGTCACCGGGGAGCTGTTTTTT	CASSLVPEVTGELFF
TRBV11-1	NA	NA	TRBJ2-7	TGTGCCAGCAGCTTAGCGGGGGGGCTGTACGAGCAGTACTTC	CASSLAGGLYEQYF
TRBV19	TRBD1	NA	TRBJ2-1	TGTGCCAGTAGTACCCCCGGGACAGGGGGCTGGGGTGAGCAGTTCTTC	CASSTPGTGGWGEQFF
TRBV7-9	TRBD1	NA	TRBJ1-1	TGTGCCAGCAGCGCCCCACCGGGACAGATCCTGCGGGCTTTCTTT	CASSAPPGQILRAFF
TRBV6-4	NA	NA	TRBJ2-2	TGTGCCAGCAGTGAAAACAGCAACACCGGGGAGCTGTTTTTT	CASSENSNTGELFF
TRBV28	NA	NA	TRBJ1-5	TGTGCCAGCAGTTTATGGGCCTCCCAGGGAGGGCCCCAGCATTTT	CASSLWASQGGPQHF
TRBV10-3	NA	NA	TRBJ1-2	TGTGCCATCAGTGGACAGCTTAACTATGGCTACACCTTC	CAISGQLNYGYTF
TRBV5-1	NA	few	TRBJ2-1	TGCGCCAGCAGCTTGGGGGCAGAGCAGTTCTTC	CASSLGAEQFF
TRBV19	TRBD1	NA	TRBJ1-5	TGTGCCAGTAGCACAGGGGACAGCTCTCCTTTTAGCAATCAGCCCCAGCATTTT	CASSTGDSSPFSNQPQHF
TRBV7-9	TRBD2	NA	TRBJ2-1	TGTGCCAGCAGCCAACCACCGGGACTAGCGGGGGTCTCCTACAATGAGCAGTTCTTC	CASSQPPGLAGVSYNEQFF
TRBV6-6	NA	NA	TRBJ1-5	TGTGCCAGCAGTTACGGTTTCCTCGCCGGAGAAGAGCCCCAGCATTTT	CASSYGFLAGEEPQHF
TRBV25-1	TRBD2	NA	TRBJ2-2	TGTGCCAGCGGTCTAGCGGGGGCGAACACCGGGGAGCTGTTTTTT	CASGLAGANTGELFF
TRBV9	TRBD2	NA	TRBJ2-7	TGTGCCAGCAACTCTACAAGCGGGGCCTACGAGCAGTACTTC	CASNSTSGAYEQYF
TRBV10-3	NA	few	TRBJ1-6	TGTGCCATCAGTGAGGGCAGGTCCAATTCACCCCTCCACTTT	CAISEGRSNSPLHF
TRBV11-3	TRBD2	NA	TRBJ2-5	TGTGCCAGCAGCACGAGGACTAGCGAGGAGACCCAGTACTTC	CASSTRTSEETQYF
TRBV11-2	NA	NA	TRBJ2-4	TGTGCCAGCAGCTTGATAAGGACTACCAAGGACATTCAGTACTTC	CASSLIRTTKDIQYF
TRBV14	NA	once	TRBJ1-1	TGTGCCAGCAGCCAAGTCAGAGGGATATACACTGAAGCTTTCTTT	CASSQVRGIYTEAFF
TRBV14	TRBD1	NA	TRBJ2-1	TGTGCCAGCAGCCTGACAGGGGGCAGCTTGTACAATGAGCAGTTCTTC	CASSLTGGSLYNEQFF
TRBV6-1	NA	NA	TRBJ2-3	TGTGCCAGCAGTGAAATACTCACAGATACGCAGTATTTT	CASSEILTDTQYF
TRBV27	NA	NA	TRBJ1-2	TGTGCCAGCAGTTTAAGGGGCCGAGGCTATGGCTACACCTTC	CASSLRGRGYGYTF
TRBV30	NA	NA	TRBJ2-7	TGTGCCTGGAGTGTACCTAAATCGGGAACCTCCTACGAGCAGTACTTC	CAWSVPKSGTSYEQYF
TRBV7-8	TRBD1	NA	TRBJ2-3	TGTGCCAGCAGCTTAGACAGGACAGGGGGCACAGATACGCAGTATTTT	CASSLDRTGGTDTQYF
TRBV19	NA	NA	TRBJ1-6	TGTGCCAGTAGTGGATCTTCCGGGAAACTGCTACTCTCCTATAATTCACCCCTCCACTTT	CASSGSSGKLLLSYNSPLHF
TRBV4-3	NA	NA	TRBJ2-7	TGCGCCAGCAGCCAAGATCTTGGACAGAAAGCCTACGAGCAGTACTTC	CASSQDLGQKAYEQYF
TRBV28	NA	few	TRBJ1-1	TGTGCCAGCAGCCCGGCAGGGGATAGTATTGAAGCTTTCTTT	CASSPAGDSIEAFF
TRBV5-4	NA	NA	TRBJ2-2	TGTGCCAGCAGCTTGGATCCCACGAACACCGGGGAGCTGTTTTTT	CASSLDPTNTGELFF